This T cell receptor beta chain was sequenced in a study of blood T cells in healthy people across ages. This clonotype is a singleton in its sample. Germline V gene lookup returns CDR1 KGHSH and CDR2 LQKENI. The CDR3 has 16 amino acids. Alongside a J-beta primer mix, a sample-barcoded 5' primer served in a second PCR lasting roughly 6 to 11 cycles. TCRdb reprocessed the 5' RACE reads via MiXCR and lists one record per CDR3 protein. The sample carries fewer than 1 million distinct CDR3 sequences, under 55% recorded once. Specimen: blood. The receptor was isolated from a man aged 60 to 75 in good health. The V call is TRBV18, the J call TRBJ2-1; 9 positions match TRBD1. The DNA matches TRBJ2-7 better at its end, which makes the J call doubtful. Here the CDR3 DNA reads TGTGCCAGCTCACCACCTCCGGGACAGGGTAACAATGAGCAGTACTTC. As protein: CASSPPPGQGNNEQYF.